These 25 T cell receptor beta chains were all obtained from the same sample, sequenced in a study of beta chain features in type 1 diabetes. The whole isolated RNA underwent reverse transcription, so sequencing captured expressed TCRB transcripts. Only in-frame clones appear in the TCRdb table, and some are missing; sequencing was by immunoSEQ multiplex PCR. This sample has fewer than 150,000 clones; 6.9% occur once, and the top ten carry about 1.5%. The specimen was central memory CD4+ T cells from blood. The receptors derive from a young woman in good health.

The V and J genes are TRBV9 and TRBJ1-1; no definite D call. V gave up 4 bases and J gave up 0 bases, with 19 bases separating them. The CDR3 contains 17 residues. Germline values: CDR1 SGDLS, CDR2 YYNGEE. CDR3 protein: CASSPGFSGILNTEAFF. The CDR3 coding sequence is TGTGCCAGCAGCCCTGGGTTCTCGGGGATTCTGAACACTGAAGCTTTCTTT. Combining the CDR3 with reference TRBV9 and TRBJ1-1 gives the whole variable domain DSGVTQTPKHLITATGQRVTLRCSPRSGDLSVYWYQQSLDQGLQFLIQYYNGEERAKGNILERFSAQQFPDLHSELNLSSLELGDSALYFCASSPGFSGILNTEAFFGQGTRLTVV.

The chain carries TRBV6-4 and TRBJ1-1; TRBD1 matches at 10 bases. The V gene's germline CDR1 is MRHNA and CDR2 SNTAGT. The length of the CDR3 is 15 residues. V shed 6 bases, J shed 5 bases, and the junction held 9 bases outside the gene matches. CDR3 region: CASSADWTGGTEAFF. The CDR3 DNA reads as TGTGCCAGCAGCGCCGATTGGACAGGGGGTACTGAAGCTTTCTTT.

This sequence joins TRBV21-1 and TRBJ2-7; TRBD1, the table's D call, lacks a check against the DNA. TRBV21-1 is given as a pseudogene. There are 13 residues in the CDR3. The CDR3 sequence: CASKLQPRNEQYF. CDR3 nucleotides: TGTGCCAGCAAGTTACAGCCCAGGAACGAGCAGTACTTC.

This clone was seen more than once but under ten times. The V call is TRBV7-9, the J call TRBJ1-5; no reliable D call. Trimming cost V 1 base and J 12 bases, with 13 bases left between them. The germline V gene encodes CDR1 SEHNR and CDR2 FQNEAQ (reference sequence). The CDR3 is 13 residues long. The CDR3 bases are TGTGCCAGCAGCTTAGTAGAGGGCGCAGACCAGCATTTT. As protein: CASSLVEGADQHF.

This clone was seen a handful of times. V usage is TRBV20-1 and J usage is TRBJ1-5; no firm D call. The CDR3 sequence is 11 residues long. Germline CDR1 is DFQATT and CDR2 is SNEGSKA (reference sequence). CDR3 amino acids: CTFEGNQPQHF. The CDR3 DNA follows: TGCACCTTTGAGGGCAATCAGCCCCAGCATTTT.

This clone was picked up a small number of times. Mismatch with germline at one junction end may stem from a read error. The CDR3 sequence: CASSTGGTQYF. CDR3 bases: TGTGCTAGCAGCACAGGGGGGACCCAGTACTTC. V is TRBV7-7 and J is TRBJ2-5; TRBD1 matches at 8 bases. Germline V gives CDR1 SSHAT, CDR2 FNYEAQ (reference sequence). This CDR3 region has 11 residues. Combining the CDR3 with reference TRBV7-7 and TRBJ2-5 gives the whole variable domain GAGVSQSPRYKVTKRGQDVTLRCDPISSHATLYWYQQALGQGPEFLTYFNYEAQPDKSGLPSDRFSAERPEGSISTLTIQRTEQRDSAMYRCASSTGGTQYFGPGTRLLVL.

This clone was counted only a few times. The chain uses TRBV9 and TRBJ2-7; 9 positions match TRBD2. The CDR3 contains 15 residues. The J segment lost 6 bases and the V segment lost 4 bases, leaving 11 bases of the junction unmatched. Germline-derived CDR1 and CDR2 are SGDLS and YYNGEE. DNA of the CDR3: TGTGCCAGCAGCCCACCTAGCGGACTAGCGTTCGAGCAGTACTTC. Translation: CASSPPSGLAFEQYF. Drawing the rest from reference TRBV9 and TRBJ2-7, the complete variable domain is DSGVTQTPKHLITATGQRVTLRCSPRSGDLSVYWYQQSLDQGLQFLIQYYNGEERAKGNILERFSAQQFPDLHSELNLSSLELGDSALYFCASSPPSGLAFEQYFGPGTRLTVT.

The chain links TRBV28 to TRBJ2-1; a weak D match, TRBD2 (5 bases). The ends were cut back, 4 bases at V and 3 bases at J, with 13 bases in the middle. In germline, CDR1 is MDHEN, CDR2 SYDVKM. CDR3 size: 15 residues. The CDR3 coding sequence is TGTGCCAGCAGTTCTGGCGGCGGGTACTACAATGAGCAGTTCTTC. The encoded protein is CASSSGGGYYNEQFF.

This clone was observed at least ten times. This rearrangement joins TRBV7-2 to TRBJ2-7, with TRBD2 matching 11 bases. The germline gives CDR1 SGHTA, CDR2 FQGNSA. This CDR3 has 16 residues. V lost 6 bases, J lost 5 bases, and 12 bases stayed unmatched. The CDR3 protein is CASRRTTSGRGNEQYF. The CDR3 DNA is TGTGCCAGCAGACGAACTACTAGCGGGAGAGGCAACGAGCAGTACTTC.

The V gene is TRBV19, the J gene TRBJ2-5; 10 bases are a match to TRBD1. The V and J ends lost 2 bases and 3 bases, in that order; junction bases with no gene match: 9. The CDR3 extends over 17 amino acids. The germline gives CDR1 LNHDA, CDR2 SQIVND (reference sequence). Here the CDR3 DNA reads TGTGCCAGTAGTATAATGGGACAGGGGTTATTGGAAGAGACCCAGTACTTC. It is translated as CASSIMGQGLLEETQYF. Drawing the rest from reference TRBV19 and TRBJ2-5, the complete variable domain is DGGITQSPKYLFRKEGQNVTLSCEQNLNHDAMYWYRQDPGQGLRLIYYSQIVNDFQKGDIAEGYSVSREKKESFPLTVTSAQKNPTAFYLCASSIMGQGLLEETQYFGPGTRLLVL.

The sample holds a few counts of this clone. The chain is built from TRBV23-1 and TRBJ2-1; 10 nucleotides align to TRBD2. TRBV23-1 is an ORF, with its function uncertain. The CDR3 runs 16 residues. J gave up 9 bases and V 0 bases, and 8 bases lay outside the gene matches. CDR3 amino acids: CASSQSGASGSAEQFF. CDR3 sequence (DNA): TGCGCCAGCAGTCAATCGGGGGCTAGCGGGAGTGCTGAGCAGTTCTTC.

This clone was detected only a few times. The chain has TRBV28 and TRBJ2-7, with D possibly being TRBD2 (5 bases). This CDR3 is 15 amino acids long. Between the trimmed V and J ends, which lost 6 bases and 3 bases, there was a span of 18 bases. Looked up from germline, CDR1 is MDHEN and CDR2 is SYDVKM. The CDR3 nucleotides are TGTGCCAGCAGCACGGCTGGAGGCAAATTCTACGAGCAGTACTTC. Translating it yields CASSTAGGKFYEQYF.

In this sample, this clone turned up a few times. The chain joins TRBV27 to TRBJ2-7; TRBD1 matches 7 bases. The V gene's germline CDR1 is MNHEY and CDR2 SMNVEV (reference sequence). CDR3 length equals 13 residues. Trimming at V came to 6 bases and at J to 2 bases, leaving 4 bases not matched to a gene. The CDR3 reads CASRRTGTYEQYF. In DNA form, the CDR3 reads TGTGCCAGCAGAAGGACAGGAACCTACGAGCAGTACTTC.

The chain's CDR3 is CASSLVLGQGQETQYF. DNA of the CDR3: TGTGCCAGCAGCTTGGTCTTAGGGCAGGGTCAAGAGACCCAGTACTTC. The V gene is TRBV5-8, the J gene TRBJ2-5, with a possible D match to TRBD1 (5 bases). This CDR3 is built from 16 residues. The V end lost 0 bases, the J end lost 2 bases, and 14 bases lay between the germline ends. CDR1 is SGHTS, CDR2 YDEGEE, per germline.

At least ten counts were recorded for this clone. V gene TRBV10-3 combines with J gene TRBJ2-1; D gene ambiguous. The V end lost 0 bases, the J end lost 10 bases, and 7 bases lay between the germline ends. Germline assignment: CDR1 ENHRY and CDR2 SYGVKD. The CDR3 runs 12 residues. This CDR3 is CAISESAAEQFF. In DNA form, the CDR3 reads TGTGCCATCAGTGAGTCGGCGGCCGAGCAGTTCTTC.

The J gene is TRBJ2-7, the V gene TRBV5-4, with TRBD2 matching over 8 bases. Germline V CDR1 and CDR2: SGHNT, YYREEE (reference sequence). The trim removed 4 bases at V and 3 bases at J, leaving 12 bases unmatched. The CDR3 covers 16 residues. CDR3 region: CASSPRTSLGNYEQYF. The CDR3 nucleotides are TGTGCCAGCAGCCCTAGGACTAGCCTTGGGAACTACGAGCAGTACTTC.

This clone was recorded a few times. CDR3 in DNA: TGTGCCTGGAGTCCCCTTACGGGAGGGCCTTTCTCTGACATTCAGTACTTC. This codes for CAWSPLTGGPFSDIQYF. This rearrangement joins TRBV30 to TRBJ2-4, with 8 bases matching TRBD2. CDR1 GTSNPN and CDR2 SVGIG come from the germline V gene (reference sequence). J lost 8 bases, V lost 2 bases, and 17 bases had no gene match. This CDR3 is built from 17 residues.

There are a few counts of this clone. The CDR3 spells CASSQDWRGPKNIQYF. The CDR3 DNA follows: TGTGCCAGCAGCCAAGACTGGCGGGGACCCAAAAACATTCAGTACTTC. The V gene is TRBV4-2, the J gene TRBJ2-4, with D possibly matching TRBD2 (6 bases). The ends were cut back, 0 bases at V and 2 bases at J, with 11 bases in the middle. The CDR3 has 16 amino acids. In germline, CDR1 is LGHNA, CDR2 YNFKEQ.

V usage is TRBV27 and J usage is TRBJ1-2; possibly TRBD1 for D (5 bases). There are 15 residues in the CDR3. CDR1 and CDR2 from the germline V gene are MNHEY and SMNVEV (reference sequence). V lost 5 bases and J lost 8, with 21 bases in between. Here the CDR3 reads CASSLVGRGLEGYTF. CDR3 DNA sequence: TGTGCCAGCAGTCTCGTGGGGAGGGGATTGGAAGGCTACACCTTC.

This clone has a handful of counts. The gene calls are TRBV7-2 and TRBJ2-1, with TRBD1 matching 8 bases. In germline, CDR1 is SGHTA, CDR2 FQGNSA. After removal of 5 bases from V and 5 bases from J, the junction contained 5 bases not matched to a gene. The CDR3 is 14 residues long. The CDR3 nucleotides read TGTGCCAGCAGCCGGGACAGGACCAACAATGAGCAGTTCTTC. Residues: CASSRDRTNNEQFF.

The chain uses TRBV2 and TRBJ1-5; D is perhaps TRBD1 (5 bases). V was trimmed by 6 bases and J by 7 bases, leaving 10 bases between them. Germline V gene sequence: CDR1 SNHLY, CDR2 FYNNEI. The CDR3 runs 12 residues. The DNA of the CDR3 is TGTGCCAGCAGACAGGACGGGCAGCCCCAGCATTTT. As protein: CASRQDGQPQHF.

In its sample, this clone was seen many times. The rearrangement links TRBV7-9 to TRBJ2-5, with 7 bases aligning to TRBD1. J was trimmed by 13 bases and V by 2 bases; bases with no gene match: 7. The CDR3 sequence is 12 residues long. Germline assignment: CDR1 SEHNR and CDR2 FQNEAQ (reference sequence). The CDR3, as DNA: TGTGCCAGCAGCTTACCCCCAACAGGGGTGTACTTC. Translating gives CASSLPPTGVYF.

J is TRBJ2-2 and V is TRBV6-5; D not resolved. With 1 base removed from V and 1 base from J, the gap between germline ends came to 4 bases. Looked up from germline, CDR1 is MNHEY and CDR2 is SVGAGI. This CDR3 is built from 14 residues. The CDR3 loop is CASSYFKNTGELFF. In nucleotides, the CDR3 is TGTGCCAGCAGTTACTTTAAGAACACCGGGGAGCTGTTTTTT.

Of note for this clone: Other nucleotide sequences from this sample produce the same CDR3. The chain is built from TRBV6-5 and TRBJ2-3; D gene ambiguous. This CDR3 contains 15 residues. V was cut by 0 bases and J by 2 bases, with 9 bases left in between. Per germline, CDR1 MNHEY and CDR2 SVGAGI. The CDR3, as DNA: TGTGCCAGCAGTTACTCGGGCGCCGACACAGATACGCAGTATTTT. This gives the protein CASSYSGADTDTQYF.

In this sample, this clone turned up a few times. CDR3 amino acids: CASSIAGGTGEQFF. CDR3 DNA sequence: TGTGCCAGCAGCATAGCGGGAGGTACGGGTGAACAGTTCTTC. The chain carries TRBV11-2 and TRBJ2-1; TRBD2 matches at 10 bases. CDR1 is SGHAT and CDR2 is FQNNGV in the germline V gene. Losses at the gene ends were 5 bases for V and 13 bases for J; bases not matched to a gene: 11. This CDR3 contains 14 residues.